Detailed here is one T cell receptor (beta chain). The data originate from a study of blood T cell repertoires in COVID-19. In the study overall: The United States, Italy and Spain were the sources of the acute and convalescent COVID-19 samples. PBMCs, B-cell-depleted T cells, or T cells provided the cDNA or gDNA that made up the material.

Per germline, CDR1 LGHNT and CDR2 FRNRAP. J lost 2 bases, V lost 4 bases, and 5 bases had no gene match. The CDR3 has 15 amino acids. In the source study's methods: Amplified reference gene primers provided the basis for estimating nucleated cell counts. The method was immunoSEQ multiplex PCR; TCRdb's version includes in-frame clones alone and lacks a portion of them. The DNA was the basis for D and trimming; V, J and clone size are from that table. The sample lists about 120,000 clones; more than 80% were seen once. The receptor was derived from a man aged 35-49 years with acute or convalescent COVID-19. The J gene is TRBJ1-1, the V gene TRBV12-5, with 9 bases fitting TRBD1. What was sequenced was peripheral blood. CDR3 amino acids: CASGSRTGDNTEAFF. The CDR3 DNA reads as TGTGCTAGTGGTTCGCGGACAGGGGATAACACTGAAGCTTTCTTT.